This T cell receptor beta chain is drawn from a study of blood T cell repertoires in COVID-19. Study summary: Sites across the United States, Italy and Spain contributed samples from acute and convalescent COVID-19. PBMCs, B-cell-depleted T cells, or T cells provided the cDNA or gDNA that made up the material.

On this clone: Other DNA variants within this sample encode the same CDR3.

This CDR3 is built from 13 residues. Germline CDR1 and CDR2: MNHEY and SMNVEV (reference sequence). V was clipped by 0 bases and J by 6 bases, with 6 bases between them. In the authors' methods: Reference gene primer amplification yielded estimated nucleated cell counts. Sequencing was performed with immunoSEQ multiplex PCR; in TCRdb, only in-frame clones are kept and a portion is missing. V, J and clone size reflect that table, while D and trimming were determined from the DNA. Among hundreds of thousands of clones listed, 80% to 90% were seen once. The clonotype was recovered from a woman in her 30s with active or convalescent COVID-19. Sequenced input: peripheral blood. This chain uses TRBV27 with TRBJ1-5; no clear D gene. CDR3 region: CASSLSTVQPQHF. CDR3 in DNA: TGTGCCAGCAGTTTATCTACAGTTCAGCCCCAGCATTTT.